Here is one T cell receptor (beta chain) with its context. This sample was taken from a study of Graves' ophthalmopathy and Graves' hyperthyroidism. Scientists amplified the TCR beta CDR3 regions from RNA transcripts. First-round RT-PCR employed HTBI primers, with a second-round multiplex PCR after it. TCRdb recomputed calls from the multiplex PCR reads with MiXCR, one row per CDR3 protein. The top ten clones hold about 4% of a sample with 500,000 to 600,000 distinct CDR3 sequences, under 40% of them seen once. The CDR3 extends over 12 amino acids. Germline CDR1 reads SQVTM; CDR2 reads ANQGSEA. V was clipped by 7 bases and J by 3 bases, with 13 bases between them.

This sequence joins TRBV29-1 and TRBJ2-7; D may be TRBD1 (6 bases). This receptor was identified in an adult man with Graves' hyperthyroidism. The sequenced sample was peripheral blood or thyroid tissue (not recorded which). Here the CDR3 reads CSALADSYEQYF. The CDR3 DNA reads TGCAGCGCCTTGGCGGACAGCTACGAGCAGTACTTC.